This entry concerns a single T cell receptor beta chain. Its target is not known. The data stem from a study of CD8+ T cells in alopecia areata. Overall study: Treated patients were dosed with oral tofacitinib, taking 5 to 10 mg twice daily. Tofacitinib lasted 6 to 18 months, then 6 months off drug.

In each case, RNA was isolated and then reverse transcribed into cDNA as the sequencing template. Generated by immunoSEQ multiplex PCR, the TCRdb table keeps only in-frame clones and is missing some. The top ten clones hold around 15% of a sample with thousands of clones, around 60% of them seen once. As part of sample collection, lesional scalp punch biopsies and peripheral blood were taken from alopecia areata patients. General observations from the study: Patients displayed less clarity in TCR sharing than mice, a finding possibly related to HLA. Especially in alopecia totalis/universalis, lesional scalp showed greater clonality than normal scalp did.

The CDR3 totals 13 residues. J was trimmed by 6 bases and V by 6 bases; bases with no gene match: 1. CDR1 SNHLY and CDR2 FYNNEI come from the germline V gene. The source material was skin, sampled at week 0. V gene TRBV2 combines with J gene TRBJ2-2, with 10 bases identical to TRBD1. This TCR was recovered from a human donor with alopecia areata. Here the CDR3 reads CASRTGGSGELFF. CDR3 DNA: TGTGCCAGCAGGACAGGGGGCTCCGGGGAGCTGTTTTTT.